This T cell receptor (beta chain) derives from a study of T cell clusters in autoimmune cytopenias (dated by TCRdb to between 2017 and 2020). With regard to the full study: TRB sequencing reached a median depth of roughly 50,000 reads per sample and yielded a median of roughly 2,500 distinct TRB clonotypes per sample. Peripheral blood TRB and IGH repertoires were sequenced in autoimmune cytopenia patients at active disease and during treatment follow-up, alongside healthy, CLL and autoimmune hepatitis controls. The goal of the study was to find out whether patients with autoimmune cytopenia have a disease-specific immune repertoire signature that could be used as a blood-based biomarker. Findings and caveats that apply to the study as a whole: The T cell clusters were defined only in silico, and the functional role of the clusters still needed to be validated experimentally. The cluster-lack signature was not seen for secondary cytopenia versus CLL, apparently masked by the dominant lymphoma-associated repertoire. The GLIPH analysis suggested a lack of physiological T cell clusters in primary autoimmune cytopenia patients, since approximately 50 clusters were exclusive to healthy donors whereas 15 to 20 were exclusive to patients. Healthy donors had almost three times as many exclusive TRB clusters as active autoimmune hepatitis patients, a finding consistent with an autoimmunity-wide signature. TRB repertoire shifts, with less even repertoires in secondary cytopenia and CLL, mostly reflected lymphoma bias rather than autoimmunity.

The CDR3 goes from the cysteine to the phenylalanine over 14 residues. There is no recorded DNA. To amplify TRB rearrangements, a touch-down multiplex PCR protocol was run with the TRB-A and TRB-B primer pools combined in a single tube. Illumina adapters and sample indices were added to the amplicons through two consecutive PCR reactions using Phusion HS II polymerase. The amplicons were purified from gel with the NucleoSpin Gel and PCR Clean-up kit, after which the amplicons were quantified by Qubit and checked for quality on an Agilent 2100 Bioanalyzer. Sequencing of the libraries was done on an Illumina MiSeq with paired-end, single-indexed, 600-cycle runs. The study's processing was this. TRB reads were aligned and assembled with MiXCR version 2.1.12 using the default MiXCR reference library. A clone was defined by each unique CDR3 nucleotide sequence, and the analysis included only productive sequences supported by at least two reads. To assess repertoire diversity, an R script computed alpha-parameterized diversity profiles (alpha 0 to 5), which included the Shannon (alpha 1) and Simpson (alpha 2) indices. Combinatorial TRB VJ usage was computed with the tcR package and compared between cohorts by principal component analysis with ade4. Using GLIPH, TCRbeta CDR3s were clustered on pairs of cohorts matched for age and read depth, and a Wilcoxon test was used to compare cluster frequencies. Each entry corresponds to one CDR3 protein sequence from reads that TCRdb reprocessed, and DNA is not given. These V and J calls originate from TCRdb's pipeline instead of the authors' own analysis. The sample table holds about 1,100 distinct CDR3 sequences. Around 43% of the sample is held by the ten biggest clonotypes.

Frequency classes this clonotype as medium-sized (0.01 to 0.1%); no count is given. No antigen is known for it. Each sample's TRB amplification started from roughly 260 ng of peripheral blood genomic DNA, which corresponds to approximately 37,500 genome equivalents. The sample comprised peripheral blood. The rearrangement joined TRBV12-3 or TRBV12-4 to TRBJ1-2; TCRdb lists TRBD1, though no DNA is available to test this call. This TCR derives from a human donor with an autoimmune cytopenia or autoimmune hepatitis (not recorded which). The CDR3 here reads CASSLVVSIYGYTF.